Each of the 21 T cell receptor beta chains below was sequenced from the same sample in a study of CD8 T cells in ankylosing spondylitis. Study findings and constraints: Ankylosing spondylitis blood seemed to carry a telltale TCR beta motif made of several highly homologous variants.

Their cognate antigens are unknown. TCRdb re-derived calls from the 5' RACE reads in MiXCR, one entry per CDR3 protein. The sample consists of 350,000 to 450,000 distinct CDR3 sequences, around 26% of them appearing once. Sequenced material: blood, either unsorted or a sorted T cell fraction (not recorded which). All receptors derive from a male donor with ankylosing spondylitis.

In this sample, this clonotype turned up a few times. The rearrangement joins TRBV9 to TRBJ1-1, with D hard to call. The V and J ends lost 9 bases and 5 bases respectively, with 14 bases between them. This CDR3 has 12 residues. Per germline, CDR1 SGDLS and CDR2 YYNGEE. This CDR3 is CATAPGGTEAFF. The CDR3 nucleotides read TGTGCCACCGCCCCCGGAGGAACTGAAGCTTTCTTT. The full variable domain, completed using reference TRBV9 and TRBJ1-1, is DSGVTQTPKHLITATGQRVTLRCSPRSGDLSVYWYQQSLDQGLQFLIQYYNGEERAKGNILERFSAQQFPDLHSELNLSSLELGDSALYFCATAPGGTEAFFGQGTRLTVV.

A few counts support this clonotype. The chain employs TRBV7-9 and TRBJ2-5; TRBD2 is a possible D gene (6 bases). The CDR3 is 13 amino acids. Per germline, CDR1 SEHNR and CDR2 FQNEAQ (reference sequence). Trimming pared 4 bases from V and 2 bases from J, leaving 8 bases between. CDR3 amino acids: CASSSAGQETQYF. CDR3 sequence (DNA): TGTGCCAGCAGCTCAGCGGGTCAAGAGACCCAGTACTTC.

Only a few counts were recorded for this clonotype. The chain carries TRBV4-2 and TRBJ1-3, with a weak D call TRBD1 (5 bases). CDR1 and CDR2 (germline): LGHNA, YNFKEQ. This CDR3 has 16 amino acids. Trimming removed 0 bases at V and 3 bases at J, with 12 bases between. The CDR3 here is CASSQDEGRGGNTIYF. The CDR3 DNA follows: TGTGCCAGCAGCCAAGATGAGGGGCGAGGTGGAAACACCATATATTTT.

This chain joins TRBV20-1 and TRBJ2-1; possibly TRBD1 for D (5 bases). Germline CDR1 and CDR2: DFQATT and SNEGSKA (reference sequence). The CDR3 totals 15 residues. V was shortened by 0 bases and J by 6 bases, with 15 bases between the two germline ends. Here the CDR3 DNA reads TGCAGTGCTAGAGATCCCACCCGCCAGGGCAATGAGCAGTTCTTC. This gives the protein CSARDPTRQGNEQFF.

In this sample, this clonotype turned up a few times. The CDR3 DNA is TGTGCCAGCAGCCAAGATAATCGGAACACTGAAGCTTTCTTT. This sequence encodes CASSQDNRNTEAFF. The chain combines TRBV3-1 with TRBJ1-1; D is unresolved. CDR3 length equals 14 residues. Trimming shortened V by 0 bases and J by 1 base, and 6 bases separated the two germline ends. The germline V gene has CDR1 LGHDT and CDR2 YNNKEL (reference sequence).

The sample holds a few counts of this clonotype. This sequence joins TRBV20-1 and TRBJ1-1; unclear D gene. Germline-derived CDR1 and CDR2 are DFQATT and SNEGSKA (reference sequence). CDR3 length: 12 amino acids. Trimming removed 0 bases from V and 4 bases from J, with 6 bases in between. This CDR3 is CSARDLSTEAFF. CDR3 nucleotides: TGCAGTGCTAGAGATCTTTCCACTGAAGCTTTCTTT.

This clonotype has only a few counts. The chain employs TRBV25-1 and TRBJ2-5; no clear D gene. Germline V gives CDR1 MGHDK, CDR2 SYGVNS. V shed 2 bases and J shed 0 bases, with 13 bases lying between them. The CDR3 runs 16 residues. CDR3 sequence: CASSEMGASNQETQYF. As DNA, the CDR3 is TGTGCCAGCAGTGAAATGGGCGCCTCGAACCAAGAGACCCAGTACTTC.

This clonotype has at least ten counts. The rearrangement uses TRBV11-2 and TRBJ2-1; 7 bases map to TRBD1. The V and J ends lost 6 bases and 8 bases, in that order; junction bases with no gene match: 10. The germline CDR1 and CDR2 sequences are SGHAT and FQNNGV. The CDR3 consists of 14 residues. CDR3 region: CASRSPRDRDEQFF. The CDR3, as DNA: TGTGCCAGCAGATCCCCCCGGGACAGAGATGAGCAGTTCTTC.

This clonotype was seen more than once but under ten times. The chain uses TRBV7-2 and TRBJ2-7, with TRBD2 as a possible D gene (6 bases). The germline CDR1 and CDR2 sequences are SGHTA and FQGNSA. This CDR3 spans 14 amino acids. V was cut by 3 bases and J by 5 bases, with 14 bases left in between. The CDR3, as DNA: TGTGCCAGCAGCTTTCACGGGAGAATGGACGAGCAGTACTTC. The encoded protein is CASSFHGRMDEQYF.

The chain carries TRBV5-6 and TRBJ2-3; the match to TRBD2 covers 12 bases. CDR1 is SGHDT, CDR2 YYEEEE, per germline. V was pared by 4 bases and J by 5 bases, with 11 bases of the junction left unmatched. The CDR3 is 17 residues long. The CDR3 nucleotides are TGTGCCAGCAGCCTTAACCGACTAGCGGGAGAGGAAGATACGCAGTATTTT. Protein product: CASSLNRLAGEEDTQYF.

This chain uses TRBV5-6 with TRBJ1-1, with D hard to call. The V gene lost 0 bases and the J gene lost 10 bases, with 10 bases spanning the gap. This CDR3 has 12 residues. CDR1 is SGHDT, CDR2 YYEEEE, per germline. The CDR3 spells CASSLAPGRAFF. In DNA form, the CDR3 reads TGTGCCAGCAGCTTGGCTCCCGGGCGAGCTTTCTTT.

This clonotype has just a few counts. The CDR3 sequence is CASSTGGTETQYF. The CDR3 bases are TGTGCCAGCAGTACAGGGGGCACAGAGACCCAGTACTTC. The chain links TRBV28 to TRBJ2-5; 9 bases match TRBD1. V lost 5 bases, J lost 4 bases, and 2 bases stayed unmatched. Germline CDR1 is MDHEN and CDR2 is SYDVKM. CDR3 length: 13 amino acids.

At least ten counts were recorded for this clonotype. The rearrangement links TRBV3-1 to TRBJ2-3; 8 bases align to TRBD1. Unmatched junction bases numbered 3, after V lost 4 bases and J lost 3 bases. There are 14 residues in the CDR3. Germline assignment: CDR1 LGHDT and CDR2 YNNKEL (reference sequence). CDR3 sequence (DNA): TGTGCCAGCAGCCGGCAGGGGGCTACAGATACGCAGTATTTT. This codes for CASSRQGATDTQYF.

This clonotype was seen more than once but under ten times. This CDR3 reads CASSSDGFYNSPLHF. For the CDR3, the DNA is TGTGCCAGCAGTTCCGACGGCTTCTATAATTCACCCCTCCACTTT. This rearrangement joins TRBV6-5 to TRBJ1-6; no reliable D call. This CDR3 region has 15 residues. The germline V gene has CDR1 MNHEY and CDR2 SVGAGI. Trimming took off 4 bases at V and 3 bases at J, with 10 bases between the two ends.

Notes on this clonotype: Germline and junction disagree at one end, which may indicate a read error. The V gene is TRBV6-1, the J gene TRBJ1-2; D unclear. The CDR3 length is 8 residues. Per the germline V gene, CDR1 is MNHNS and CDR2 is SASEGT. The CDR3 region is CAGSGYTF. For the CDR3, the DNA is TGTGCCGGCAGCGGCTACACCTTC.

CDR3 protein: CASSLTGAWQYV. CDR3 nucleotides: TGTGCCAGCAGTTTGACAGGGGCTTGGCAGTACGTC. The gene calls are TRBV6-1 and TRBJ2-7; 8 bases match TRBD1. The V and J ends lost 5 bases and 9 bases, in that order; junction bases with no gene match: 6. CDR3 length equals 12 residues. Germline V gene sequence: CDR1 MNHNS, CDR2 SASEGT.

This clonotype showed up just a few times. J is TRBJ1-1 and V is TRBV5-6, with 7 bases lining up with TRBD1. Trimming removed 4 bases from V and 1 base from J; junction bases left unmatched: 7. The CDR3 is made up of 15 amino acids. Germline lookup yields CDR1 SGHDT and CDR2 YYEEEE. CDR3 DNA: TGTGCCAGCAGCCGACTAGACAGGGCGAACACTGAAGCTTTCTTT. This encodes CASSRLDRANTEAFF.

V is TRBV15 and J is TRBJ2-5; D is uncertain. This CDR3 region has 15 residues. With 0 bases removed from V and 5 bases from J, the gap between germline ends came to 13 bases. Germline V gene sequence: CDR1 LNHNV, CDR2 YYDKDF (reference sequence). In DNA, the CDR3 is TGTGCCACCAGCAGAGAATCAGGCTCCGCGGAGACCCAGTACTTC. Its translation: CATSRESGSAETQYF. Together with reference TRBV15 and TRBJ2-5, the CDR3 gives the full variable domain: DAMVIQNPRYQVTQFGKPVTLSCSQTLNHNVMYWYQQKSSQAPKLLFHYYDKDFNNEADTPDNFQSRRPNTSFCFLDIRSPGLGDTAMYLCATSRESGSAETQYFGPGTRLLVL.

This clonotype was detected a few times. The V and J genes are TRBV20-1 and TRBJ2-2; D unresolved. With 2 bases removed from V and 4 bases from J, the gap between germline ends came to 14 bases. The germline V gene encodes CDR1 DFQATT and CDR2 SNEGSKA (reference sequence). The CDR3 is made up of 15 amino acids. CDR3 nucleotide sequence: TGCAGTGCTAGATTCCCGGACCTGCCCACCGGGGAGCTGTTTTTT. It yields the protein CSARFPDLPTGELFF.

The chain couples TRBV11-2 to TRBJ2-2, with unresolved D. CDR1 is SGHAT and CDR2 is FQNNGV in the germline V gene. The CDR3 length is 15 residues. The V end was cut by 1 base, the J end by 0 bases, with 6 bases between. CDR3 sequence: CASSLGRSNTGELFF. The CDR3 DNA reads as TGTGCCAGCAGCTTAGGCCGGTCGAACACCGGGGAGCTGTTTTTT.

This clonotype came up a few times. The V gene is TRBV12-3 or TRBV12-4, the J gene TRBJ2-4, with D possibly TRBD2 on 5 matching bases. The CDR3 is made up of 12 amino acids. V was clipped by 6 bases and J by 7 bases, with 10 bases between them. CDR3 protein: CASRGRGNIQYF. CDR3 nucleotides: TGTGCCAGCAGGGGTCGAGGGAACATTCAGTACTTC.